The 11 T cell receptor beta chains in this list originate from one sample, sequenced in a study of CD8 T cells in ankylosing spondylitis. TCRdb reanalysed the 5' RACE reads using MiXCR and keeps one entry per CDR3 protein. The sample lists around 150,000 distinct CDR3 sequences; about 16% were seen once. Sequenced input: blood, either unsorted or a sorted T cell fraction (not recorded which). Receptors were obtained from a male donor with ankylosing spondylitis or in good health (not recorded which).

V and J are TRBV2 and TRBJ1-1; D possibly corresponds to TRBD1 (6 bases). The germline CDR1 and CDR2 sequences are SNHLY and FYNNEI. Between the trimmed V and J ends, which lost 4 bases and 6 bases, there was a span of 18 bases. The CDR3 totals 15 residues. Here the CDR3 reads CASSGGLRRPSEAFF. CDR3 DNA sequence: TGTGCCAGCAGTGGGGGGCTCCGTAGGCCTTCTGAAGCTTTCTTT.

The V call is TRBV5-5, the J call TRBJ2-1, with D unresolved. CDR1 is SGHKS and CDR2 is YYEKEE in the germline V gene (reference sequence). The V end was cut by 2 bases, the J end by 10 bases, with 10 bases between. CDR3 length equals 12 residues. In nucleotides, the CDR3 is TGTGCCAGCAGCTTTTCGGACGGAGAGCAGTTCTTC. This codes for CASSFSDGEQFF.

This clonotype was recorded a few times. The rearrangement joins TRBV18 to TRBJ2-7, with D possibly being TRBD1 or TRBD2 (6 bases each). Trimming cost V 2 bases and J 2 bases, with 10 bases left between them. The length of the CDR3 is 14 residues. Germline CDR1 is KGHSH and CDR2 is LQKENI. CDR3 DNA sequence: TGTGCCAGCTCACCAACGGGGGCGGCCTACGAGCAGTACTTC. Protein: CASSPTGAAYEQYF.

The V gene is TRBV2, the J gene TRBJ2-3; D gene uncertain. The V and J ends lost 4 bases and 0 bases respectively, with 8 bases between them. This CDR3 is 14 amino acids long. CDR1 and CDR2 (germline): SNHLY, FYNNEI. DNA of the CDR3: TGTGCCAGCAGTGCGAGAGCAAGCACAGATACGCAGTATTTT. Protein sequence: CASSARASTDTQYF.

This clonotype was seen repeatedly, ten times or more. The chain links TRBV5-1 to TRBJ2-3; D gene uncertain. Germline V CDR1 and CDR2: SGHRS, YFSETQ. The CDR3 covers 14 residues. The germline V and J ends were trimmed by 0 bases and 4 bases, with 9 bases remaining between them. CDR3 sequence (DNA): TGCGCCAGCAGCTTGGCGGTAGTCGCAGATACGCAGTATTTT. Protein product: CASSLAVVADTQYF.

This clonotype was detected many times. This rearrangement joins TRBV7-8 to TRBJ2-3; D call uncertain. Germline V gene data show CDR1 as SGHVS and CDR2 as FQNEAQ. The CDR3 consists of 8 residues. DNA of the CDR3: TGTGCAGTAGATACGCAGTATTTT. It translates to CAVDTQYF.

The table lists this clonotype with many counts. V is TRBV20-1 and J is TRBJ2-3; 10 bases map to TRBD2. The CDR3 totals 13 residues. CDR1 and CDR2 (germline): DFQATT, SNEGSKA (reference sequence). J was trimmed by 3 bases and V by 5 bases; bases with no gene match: 2. CDR3 region: CSALTSGTDTQYF. The CDR3 DNA is TGCAGTGCTTTGACTAGCGGGACAGATACGCAGTATTTT.

This clonotype was detected ten times or more. This chain links TRBV5-1 with TRBJ2-7; TRBD1 agrees at 7 bases. Germline V gene sequence: CDR1 SGHRS, CDR2 YFSETQ. V shed 1 base, J shed 6 bases, and the junction held 4 bases outside the gene matches. The CDR3 runs to 13 residues. The CDR3 DNA sequence: TGCGCCAGCAGCTTGTCGGGGACAGCCGAGCAGTACTTC. Amino acid sequence: CASSLSGTAEQYF.

In this sample, this clonotype turned up a few times. The rearrangement links TRBV13 to TRBJ2-7; TRBD1 is a possible D gene (5 bases). V was shortened by 0 bases and J by 4 bases, with 10 bases between the two germline ends. Germline V gene lookup returns CDR1 PRHDT and CDR2 FYEKMQ (reference sequence). The CDR3 consists of 14 residues. Here the CDR3 DNA reads TGTGCCAGCAGCTTAGGCCAGGGTCTATACGAGCAGTACTTC. It encodes CASSLGQGLYEQYF.

This sequence joins TRBV19 and TRBJ2-7, with a weak D call TRBD1 (6 bases). This CDR3 comprises 13 residues. Germline V gene lookup returns CDR1 LNHDA and CDR2 SQIVND (reference sequence). The ends were cut back, 8 bases at V and 0 bases at J, with 11 bases in the middle. The DNA of the CDR3 is TGTGCCAGTTCGAGGGACATCTCCTACGAGCAGTACTTC. This translates into CASSRDISYEQYF.

The chain couples TRBV7-8 to TRBJ2-1; 9 nucleotides align to TRBD2. V was clipped by 1 base and J by 9 bases; unmatched bases: 4. Germline V gene lookup returns CDR1 SGHVS and CDR2 FQNEAQ. This CDR3 contains 14 residues. Here the CDR3 reads CASSLDRTSAEQFF. For the CDR3, the DNA is TGTGCCAGCAGCTTAGACCGGACTAGCGCTGAGCAGTTCTTC.